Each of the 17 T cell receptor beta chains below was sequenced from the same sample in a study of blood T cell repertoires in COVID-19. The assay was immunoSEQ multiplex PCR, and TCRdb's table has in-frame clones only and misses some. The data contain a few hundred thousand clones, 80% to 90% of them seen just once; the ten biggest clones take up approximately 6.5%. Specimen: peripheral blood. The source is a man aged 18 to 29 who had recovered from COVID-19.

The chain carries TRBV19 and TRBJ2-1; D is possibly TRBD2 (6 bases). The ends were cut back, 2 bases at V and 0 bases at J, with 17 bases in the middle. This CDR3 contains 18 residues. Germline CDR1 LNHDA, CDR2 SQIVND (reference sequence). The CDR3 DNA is TGTGCCAGTAGTATAATGGGACTGGTTATCAGCTCCTACAATGAGCAGTTCTTC. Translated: CASSIMGLVISSYNEQFF.

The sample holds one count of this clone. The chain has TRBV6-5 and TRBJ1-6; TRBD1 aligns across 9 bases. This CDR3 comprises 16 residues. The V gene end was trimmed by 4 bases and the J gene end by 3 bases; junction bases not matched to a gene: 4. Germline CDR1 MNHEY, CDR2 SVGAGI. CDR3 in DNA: TGTGCCAGCAGTTCGCTGACAGGGGGCTATAATTCACCCCTCCACTTT. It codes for CASSSLTGGYNSPLHF.

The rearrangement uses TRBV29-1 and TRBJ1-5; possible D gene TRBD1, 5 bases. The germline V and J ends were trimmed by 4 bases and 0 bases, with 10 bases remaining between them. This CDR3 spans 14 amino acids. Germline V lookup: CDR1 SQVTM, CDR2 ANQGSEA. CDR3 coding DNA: TGCAGCGTTGGGGGGGACTATAGCAATCAGCCCCAGCATTTT. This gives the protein CSVGGDYSNQPQHF.

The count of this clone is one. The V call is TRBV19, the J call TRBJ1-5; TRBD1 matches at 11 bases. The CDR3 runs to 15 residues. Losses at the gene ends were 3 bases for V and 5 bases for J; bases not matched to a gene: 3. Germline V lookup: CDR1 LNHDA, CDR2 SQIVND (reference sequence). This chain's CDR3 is CASSMRTGGDQPQHF. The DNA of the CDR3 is TGTGCCAGTAGTATGAGGACAGGGGGCGATCAGCCCCAGCATTTT.

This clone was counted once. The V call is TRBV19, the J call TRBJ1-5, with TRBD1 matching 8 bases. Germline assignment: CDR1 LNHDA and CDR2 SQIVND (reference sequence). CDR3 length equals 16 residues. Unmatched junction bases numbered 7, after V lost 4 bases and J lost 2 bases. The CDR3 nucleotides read TGTGCCAGTAGTACAACACAGGGGGTTCGCAATCAGCCCCAGCATTTT. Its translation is CASSTTQGVRNQPQHF. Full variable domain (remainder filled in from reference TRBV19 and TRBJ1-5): DGGITQSPKYLFRKEGQNVTLSCEQNLNHDAMYWYRQDPGQGLRLIYYSQIVNDFQKGDIAEGYSVSREKKESFPLTVTSAQKNPTAFYLCASSTTQGVRNQPQHFGDGTRLSIL.

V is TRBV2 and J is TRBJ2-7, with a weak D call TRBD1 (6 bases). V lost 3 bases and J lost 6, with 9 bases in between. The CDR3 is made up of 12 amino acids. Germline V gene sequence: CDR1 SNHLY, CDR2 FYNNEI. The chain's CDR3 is CASSDRGVEQYF. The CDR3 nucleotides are TGTGCCAGCAGTGACAGGGGTGTCGAGCAGTACTTC.

The CDR3 loop reads CASSDLQRGSVEQYF. As DNA, the CDR3 is TGCGCCAGCAGTGACCTCCAGCGGGGTTCCGTCGAGCAGTACTTC. This chain joins TRBV10-2 and TRBJ2-7; 7 nucleotides match TRBD2. With 3 bases clipped from V and 6 bases from J, the junction kept 11 bases outside the gene matches. Germline V gene lookup returns CDR1 WSHSY and CDR2 SAAADI. This CDR3 comprises 15 residues.

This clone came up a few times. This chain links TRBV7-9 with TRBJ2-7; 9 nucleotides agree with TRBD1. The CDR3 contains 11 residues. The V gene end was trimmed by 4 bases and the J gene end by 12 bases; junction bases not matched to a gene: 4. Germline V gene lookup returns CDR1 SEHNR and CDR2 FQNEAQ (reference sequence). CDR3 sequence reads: CASSSDRGSYF. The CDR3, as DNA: TGTGCCAGCAGCTCGGACAGGGGATCGTACTTC.

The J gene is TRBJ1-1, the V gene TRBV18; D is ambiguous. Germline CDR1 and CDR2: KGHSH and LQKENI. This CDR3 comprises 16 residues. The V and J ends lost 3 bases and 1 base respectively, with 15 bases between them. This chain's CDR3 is CASSPASGSPNTEAFF. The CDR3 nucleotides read TGTGCCAGCTCACCCGCCTCGGGGAGCCCGAACACTGAAGCTTTCTTT.

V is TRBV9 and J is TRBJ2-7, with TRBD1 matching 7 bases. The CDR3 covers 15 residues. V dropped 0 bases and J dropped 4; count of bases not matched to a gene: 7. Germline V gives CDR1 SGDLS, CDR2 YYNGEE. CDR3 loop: CASSVAPGQIYEQYF. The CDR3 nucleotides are TGTGCCAGCAGCGTAGCTCCGGGACAGATTTACGAGCAGTACTTC.

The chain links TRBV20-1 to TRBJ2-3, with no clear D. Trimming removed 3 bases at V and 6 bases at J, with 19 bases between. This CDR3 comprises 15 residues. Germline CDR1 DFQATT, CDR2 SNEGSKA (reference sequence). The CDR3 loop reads CSASLRNYPRDTQYF. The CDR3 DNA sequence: TGCAGTGCTAGTCTACGGAACTACCCGCGGGATACGCAGTATTTT.

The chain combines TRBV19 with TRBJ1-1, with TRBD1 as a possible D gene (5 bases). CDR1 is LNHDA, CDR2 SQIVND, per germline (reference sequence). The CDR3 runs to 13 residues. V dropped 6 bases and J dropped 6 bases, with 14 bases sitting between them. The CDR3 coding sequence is TGTGCCAGTAGGCTACAAGGGGAGGCTGAAGCTTTCTTT. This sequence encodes CASRLQGEAEAFF.

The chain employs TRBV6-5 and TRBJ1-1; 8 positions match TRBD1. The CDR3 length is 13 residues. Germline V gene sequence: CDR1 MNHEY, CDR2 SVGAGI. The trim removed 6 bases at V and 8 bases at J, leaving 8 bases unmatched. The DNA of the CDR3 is TGTGCCAGCAGATTTTACCGGGACAGGGAAGCTTTCTTT. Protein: CASRFYRDREAFF.

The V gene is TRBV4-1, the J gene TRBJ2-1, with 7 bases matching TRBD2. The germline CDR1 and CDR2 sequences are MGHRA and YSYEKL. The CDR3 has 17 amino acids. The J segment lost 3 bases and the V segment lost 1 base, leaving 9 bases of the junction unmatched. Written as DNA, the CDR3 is TGCGCCAGCAGCCAAGGAAAAGGCGGGAGCGTCTACAATGAGCAGTTCTTC. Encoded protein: CASSQGKGGSVYNEQFF.

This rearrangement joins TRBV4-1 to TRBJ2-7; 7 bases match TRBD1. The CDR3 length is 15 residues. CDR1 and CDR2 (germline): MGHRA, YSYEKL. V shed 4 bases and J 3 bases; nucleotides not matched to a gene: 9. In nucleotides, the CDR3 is TGCGCCAGCAGCCGCTCGACAGGGCTACTCTACGAGCAGTACTTC. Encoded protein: CASSRSTGLLYEQYF.

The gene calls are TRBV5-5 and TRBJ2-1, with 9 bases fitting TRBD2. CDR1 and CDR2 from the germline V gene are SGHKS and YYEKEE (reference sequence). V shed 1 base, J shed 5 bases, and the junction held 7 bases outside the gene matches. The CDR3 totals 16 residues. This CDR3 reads CASSLSWLAGNNEQFF. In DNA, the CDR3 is TGTGCCAGCAGCTTGTCTTGGCTAGCGGGAAACAATGAGCAGTTCTTC.

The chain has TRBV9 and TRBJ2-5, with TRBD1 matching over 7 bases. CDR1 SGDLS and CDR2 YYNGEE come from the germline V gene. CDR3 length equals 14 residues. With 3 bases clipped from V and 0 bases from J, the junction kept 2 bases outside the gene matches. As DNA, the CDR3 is TGTGCCAGCAGCGGGGGGACAGACCAAGAGACCCAGTACTTC. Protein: CASSGGTDQETQYF. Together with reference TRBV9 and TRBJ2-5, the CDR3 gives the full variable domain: DSGVTQTPKHLITATGQRVTLRCSPRSGDLSVYWYQQSLDQGLQFLIQYYNGEERAKGNILERFSAQQFPDLHSELNLSSLELGDSALYFCASSGGTDQETQYFGPGTRLLVL.